This is a list of T cell receptor beta chains from one sample in a study of blood T cells in healthy people across ages. One entry per CDR3 protein, called by TCRdb with MiXCR from the 5' RACE reads. Seen here are some 1.5 million distinct CDR3 sequences, 28% observed once, and the top ten hold more than 6%. The specimen was blood. All receptors derive from a woman aged 25-40 years in good health. Both conserved end residues are part of each CDR3. A D gene is named only where the DNA matches it firmly. Clone size is not always given. Where it is, it says once, few, many or a class for expanded clones.

cdr3_nt cdr3_aa j_call v_call clone_size d_call
TGCGCCAGCAGCATAGGGACAGGGCTCCCAGCGGAGCAGTTCTTC CASSIGTGLPAEQFF TRBJ2-1 TRBV5-1 - TRBD1
TGTGCCAGCGGGCGTCCGCAGTTCTTC CASGRPQFF TRBJ2-1 TRBV6-2/TRBV6-3 many -
TGTGCCAGCAGCTCCGAGGGCTCCTACAATGAGCAGTTCTTC CASSSEGSYNEQFF TRBJ2-1 TRBV5-5 few -
TGTGCCAGCAGTTTGAACGTAGGTCGCGCTTTCTTT CASSLNVGRAFF TRBJ1-1 TRBV27 - -
TGTGCCAGCAGCCCCAGGGAGAACACCGGGGAGCTGTTTTTT CASSPRENTGELFF TRBJ2-2 TRBV7-9 - -
TGTGGCAGCACCCTATTAACAGGAGGGGCAGATACGCAGTATTTT CGSTLLTGGADTQYF TRBJ2-3 TRBV7-2 - -
TGTGCCAGCAGTCTCACCGGGACAGGGGTGGCTGAAGCTTTCTTT CASSLTGTGVAEAFF TRBJ1-1 TRBV27 few TRBD1
TGTGCCAGCAGCGTCAGCAGGAACCAAGAGACCCAGTACTTC CASSVSRNQETQYF TRBJ2-5 TRBV14 few -
TGTGCCAGCAGTCGGAGGGGTGTTGCTTTCTTT CASSRRGVAFF TRBJ1-1 TRBV6-1 - -
TGTGCCAGCAGCCAAGAGAGGGCCTACAATGAGCAGTTCTTC CASSQERAYNEQFF TRBJ2-1 TRBV14 many -
TGTGCCATCAGTGAGTCGGTTTCTAGAAGCACAGATACGCAGTATTTT CAISESVSRSTDTQYF TRBJ2-3 TRBV10-3 few -
TGCAGTGCTAGATGGGACAGTCGAACGCAGTATTTT CSARWDSRTQYF TRBJ2-3 TRBV20-1 - TRBD1
TGTGCCAGCAGCCAAGACCCTGGACAGTCTAACTATGGCTACACCTTC CASSQDPGQSNYGYTF TRBJ1-2 TRBV14 few -
TGTGCCAGCAGCTCAAACCCGGTCTCCTACAATGAGCAGTTCTTC CASSSNPVSYNEQFF TRBJ2-1 TRBV7-7 many -
TGCGCCAGCAGCCGGGATGCGACGACCGGGGAGCTGTTTTTT CASSRDATTGELFF TRBJ2-2 TRBV5-1 few -
TGTGCCATCAGTGAAGCGGGGAGTGGAACTGAAGCTTTCTTT CAISEAGSGTEAFF TRBJ1-1 TRBV10-3 - -
TGTGCCAGCAGATTCAGCGGGAGAAGCACAGATACGCAGTATTTT CASRFSGRSTDTQYF TRBJ2-3 TRBV7-8 few TRBD2
TGCGCCAGCAGCCAAGATAGAAGGGGGGTCGGCACTGAAGCTTTCTTT CASSQDRRGVGTEAFF TRBJ1-1 TRBV4-1 - -
TGCAGCGCGTCAACCGGGACAGGGATAGATCAGCCCCAGCATTTT CSASTGTGIDQPQHF TRBJ1-5 TRBV29-1 few TRBD1
TGTGCCAGCAGTTTTACCGGAAATCTTCAATACGAGCAGTACTTC CASSFTGNLQYEQYF TRBJ2-7 TRBV27 - -
TGCAGTGCTAGCCGGGGCTCCCACGAGCAGTTCTTC CSASRGSHEQFF TRBJ2-1 TRBV20-1 - -
TGTGCCAGCAGCTTAGCGCGCGGGGTTGCCACTGAAGCTTTCTTT CASSLARGVATEAFF TRBJ1-1 TRBV7-2 many -
TGTGCCAGCAGCTTAGGCGGGGCGCAAAACACTGAAGCTTTCTTT CASSLGGAQNTEAFF TRBJ1-1 TRBV7-2 - -
TGCGCCAGCAGCCAAGGCCAGGGGGCCGGGTACGAGCAGTACTTC CASSQGQGAGYEQYF TRBJ2-7 TRBV4-1 once TRBD1
TGTGCCAGCAGGACAGGGGTAATAGCTAACTATGGCTACACCTTC CASRTGVIANYGYTF TRBJ1-2 TRBV2 - TRBD1
TGCGCCAGCAGCTTCGGGGCTGGAGAGTACACTGAAGCTTTCTTT CASSFGAGEYTEAFF TRBJ1-1 TRBV5-1 - -
TGTGCCGGCAGCTTAGGGAACCCAGGCATTCAGTACTTC CAGSLGNPGIQYF TRBJ2-4 TRBV7-9 - -
TGCAGCGCACTAGACAGGATAGAGACCCAGTACTTC CSALDRIETQYF TRBJ2-5 TRBV29-1 - -
TGTGCCAGCAGTTACGGAGTAAATGAGCAGTTCTTC CASSYGVNEQFF TRBJ2-1 TRBV6-2/TRBV6-3 - -
TGTGCCAGCAGTTACCTACGTCTAGCGGAGAATGAGCAGTTCTTC CASSYLRLAENEQFF TRBJ2-1 TRBV6-2/TRBV6-3 few TRBD2
TGTGCCACCGGTGACGGAGCGGGGCCCACAGATACGCAGTATTTT CATGDGAGPTDTQYF TRBJ2-3 TRBV24-1 - TRBD2
TGCAGTGCCCGAGGAACGGGCTCCTATAATTCACCCCTCCACTTT CSARGTGSYNSPLHF TRBJ1-6 TRBV20-1 - -
TGTGCCAGCAGGCCCCCCGGCGGGGGGGACTACAATGAGCAGTTCTTC CASRPPGGGDYNEQFF TRBJ2-1 TRBV12-3/TRBV12-4 - TRBD2
TGTGCCAGCAGCCGATTGACAGATTACGAGCAGTACTTC CASSRLTDYEQYF TRBJ2-7 TRBV14 - -
TGTGCCAGCAGCTTAGCGGGTAGCGGGGGGGCCTATGAGCAGTTCTTC CASSLAGSGGAYEQFF TRBJ2-1 TRBV7-2 - TRBD2
TGTGCCGGCAGCCAAGTCCGACAGGGGACGAACACTGAAGCTTTCTTT CAGSQVRQGTNTEAFF TRBJ1-1 TRBV7-2 - TRBD1
TGTGCCAGCAGCCAAGATAGGAGCGGGGGTCTACTCTACAATGAGCAGTTCTTC CASSQDRSGGLLYNEQFF TRBJ2-1 TRBV4-2 many TRBD2
TGTGCCAGCAGCTTAAAAGGGGGGGTGGAGACCCAGTACTTC CASSLKGGVETQYF TRBJ2-5 TRBV7-3 - -
TGTGCCAGCAGTCAAGGACTAGTTGGGCTGTTTTTT CASSQGLVGLFF TRBJ2-2 TRBV6-2/TRBV6-3 - TRBD2
TGTGCCAGCAGTGATAGGGATACGCAGTATTTT CASSDRDTQYF TRBJ2-3 TRBV2 many -
TGCGCCAGCAGCCCCGGACTGGTCACAGATACGCAGTATTTT CASSPGLVTDTQYF TRBJ2-3 TRBV4-3 many -
TGCAGCGGGACAGAGAACACTGAAGCTTTCTTT CSGTENTEAFF TRBJ1-1 TRBV29-1 many -